The rows below give T cell receptor beta chains drawn from one sample of a study of human T cells and chemical hapten exposure. TCRdb itself ran the RACE reads through MiXCR, one entry per CDR3 protein. The sample has tens of thousands of distinct CDR3 sequences; about 3.7% are singletons. Material for sequencing was whole blood. Receptors were obtained from a human donor in good health. Some clones in this sample may be carry-over from other donors' samples. Each CDR3 is given with its conserved first and last residue. The order of the fields is clone size, J gene, D gene, V gene, CDR3 DNA, CDR3 protein. The D gene is left open where the match is weak. Rows give clone size only sometimes, using once, few, many, or a class for an expanded clone.

clone_size: many; j_call: TRBJ1-1; d_call: .; v_call: TRBV29-1; cdr3_nt: TGCAGCGTTGAAGATGGCGGAGCTGAAGCTTTCTTT; cdr3_aa: CSVEDGGAEAFF
clone_size: many; j_call: TRBJ1-2; d_call: TRBD1; v_call: TRBV6-6; cdr3_nt: TGTGCCAGCAGTTACCCCCTAAGGACAGGGGGCGAGTTCTATGGCTACACCTTC; cdr3_aa: CASSYPLRTGGEFYGYTF
clone_size: many; j_call: TRBJ1-2; d_call: .; v_call: TRBV18; cdr3_nt: TGTGCCAGCTCACCACAACAGGGTGATGGCTACACCTTC; cdr3_aa: CASSPQQGDGYTF
clone_size: many; j_call: TRBJ2-3; d_call: .; v_call: TRBV24-1; cdr3_nt: TGTGCCACCAGTGGTAAGACTAGAGATGGGGTAGATACGCAGTATTTT; cdr3_aa: CATSGKTRDGVDTQYF
clone_size: .; j_call: TRBJ2-7; d_call: .; v_call: TRBV5-4; cdr3_nt: TGTGCCAGCAGCCCCGCAGCGGCCCCCTCCTACGAGCAGTACTTC; cdr3_aa: CASSPAAAPSYEQYF
clone_size: medium-sized; j_call: TRBJ2-7; d_call: .; v_call: TRBV5-1; cdr3_nt: TGCGCCAGCAGCTTGGAGATCGCGGGGGCTGCTTCATACGAGCAGTACTTC; cdr3_aa: CASSLEIAGAASYEQYF
clone_size: many; j_call: TRBJ2-5; d_call: .; v_call: TRBV24-1; cdr3_nt: TGTGCCACCAGTGAGGTTCGGGGGCCCTCGTACGAAGAGACCCAGTACTTC; cdr3_aa: CATSEVRGPSYEETQYF
clone_size: many; j_call: TRBJ2-7; d_call: .; v_call: TRBV5-6; cdr3_nt: TGTGCCAGCAGCTTTTATACGGTACTTGCCTACGAGCAGTACTTC; cdr3_aa: CASSFYTVLAYEQYF
clone_size: few; j_call: TRBJ1-2; d_call: .; v_call: TRBV29-1; cdr3_nt: TGCAGCGTTGATCGAGGCCAGCGGAGGGATTATGGCTACACCTTC; cdr3_aa: CSVDRGQRRDYGYTF
clone_size: many; j_call: TRBJ2-5; d_call: .; v_call: TRBV7-9; cdr3_nt: TGTGCCAGCAGCTCCGGGAGTCTCGGAGAGACCCAGTACTTC; cdr3_aa: CASSSGSLGETQYF
clone_size: many; j_call: TRBJ2-7; d_call: .; v_call: TRBV4-1; cdr3_nt: TGCGCCAGCAGCCAAGTGGGCGGCCGCTACGAGCAGTACTTC; cdr3_aa: CASSQVGGRYEQYF
clone_size: few; j_call: TRBJ2-1; d_call: .; v_call: TRBV7-8; cdr3_nt: TGTGCCAGCAGCCCGGGACTTCTCCAGTACAATGAGCAGTTCTTC; cdr3_aa: CASSPGLLQYNEQFF
clone_size: many; j_call: TRBJ1-1; d_call: .; v_call: TRBV9; cdr3_nt: TGTGCCAGCAGCGTAGGGCGGACGTTAGGGGACCCCAAGGACACTGAAGCTTTCTTT; cdr3_aa: CASSVGRTLGDPKDTEAFF
clone_size: .; j_call: TRBJ1-1; d_call: .; v_call: TRBV7-9; cdr3_nt: TGTGCCAGCACCCCAGTGAACACTGAAGCTTTCTTT; cdr3_aa: CASTPVNTEAFF
clone_size: many; j_call: TRBJ1-6; d_call: .; v_call: TRBV28; cdr3_nt: TGTGCCAGCCGGCGGACGGAAAATTCACCCCTCCACTTT; cdr3_aa: CASRRTENSPLHF
clone_size: many; j_call: TRBJ2-2; d_call: .; v_call: TRBV29-1; cdr3_nt: TGCAGCGTTGAAGCAGGGAGGCGGGGGGAGCTGTTTTTT; cdr3_aa: CSVEAGRRGELFF
clone_size: .; j_call: TRBJ1-6; d_call: .; v_call: TRBV4-1; cdr3_nt: TGCGCCAGCAACCAAGAAGGAGGAGGACCCTATAATTCACCCCTCCACTTT; cdr3_aa: CASNQEGGGPYNSPLHF
clone_size: many; j_call: TRBJ1-2; d_call: .; v_call: TRBV13; cdr3_nt: TGTGCCAGCAGCTTAGGACAGGTCGTTAACTATGGCTACACCTTC; cdr3_aa: CASSLGQVVNYGYTF
clone_size: many; j_call: TRBJ2-7; d_call: .; v_call: TRBV6-5; cdr3_nt: TGTGCCAGCAGTTACAGTACGGGAGCGGTCTACGAGCAGTACTTC; cdr3_aa: CASSYSTGAVYEQYF
clone_size: many; j_call: TRBJ2-7; d_call: .; v_call: TRBV4-1; cdr3_nt: TGCGCCAGCAGCCAAGAACCGACTTCCAACGAGCAGTACTTC; cdr3_aa: CASSQEPTSNEQYF
clone_size: many; j_call: TRBJ1-2; d_call: TRBD1; v_call: TRBV7-8; cdr3_nt: TGTGCCAGCAGCTTAGTTTGGGGGACAGGAAGACGATATGGCTACACCTTC; cdr3_aa: CASSLVWGTGRRYGYTF
clone_size: .; j_call: TRBJ2-3; d_call: TRBD2; v_call: TRBV2; cdr3_nt: TGTGCCAGCAGGGATAGCGGGATAAGCACAGATACGCAGTATTTT; cdr3_aa: CASRDSGISTDTQYF
clone_size: many; j_call: TRBJ2-4; d_call: TRBD1; v_call: TRBV18; cdr3_nt: TGTGCCAGCTCACCGGGACAGGGCCAAAACATTCAGTACTTC; cdr3_aa: CASSPGQGQNIQYF
clone_size: .; j_call: TRBJ2-7; d_call: TRBD1; v_call: TRBV6-1; cdr3_nt: TGTGCCAGCAGTGGACGACAGGGCGTCGACGAGCAGTACTTC; cdr3_aa: CASSGRQGVDEQYF
clone_size: many; j_call: TRBJ2-7; d_call: .; v_call: TRBV25-1; cdr3_nt: TGTGCCAGCAGTGAAACCTTCTACGAGCAGTACTTC; cdr3_aa: CASSETFYEQYF
clone_size: many; j_call: TRBJ1-2; d_call: TRBD1; v_call: TRBV20-1; cdr3_nt: TGCAGTGCCGACGAGGGGGCCTATGGCTACACCTTC; cdr3_aa: CSADEGAYGYTF
clone_size: many; j_call: TRBJ1-2; d_call: .; v_call: TRBV28; cdr3_nt: TGTGCCATAGGGGGAGCACCCCTTAACTATGGCTACACCTTC; cdr3_aa: CAIGGAPLNYGYTF
clone_size: .; j_call: TRBJ1-5; d_call: .; v_call: TRBV7-3; cdr3_nt: TGTGCCAGCAGCTTAATTCCAGGGGCGCATCAGCCCCAGCATTTT; cdr3_aa: CASSLIPGAHQPQHF
clone_size: .; j_call: TRBJ2-2; d_call: TRBD1; v_call: TRBV11-1; cdr3_nt: TGTGCCAGCAGCTTAGGATGGACAGGGGTCGACACCGGGGAGCTGTTTTTT; cdr3_aa: CASSLGWTGVDTGELFF
clone_size: few; j_call: TRBJ1-5; d_call: .; v_call: TRBV28; cdr3_nt: TGTGCCAGCAGTTCGAGTACCCAGCCCCAGCATTTT; cdr3_aa: CASSSSTQPQHF
clone_size: many; j_call: TRBJ2-1; d_call: TRBD2; v_call: TRBV6-5; cdr3_nt: TGTGCCAGCAGTATGCCGGGACTAGCGGGAGGGCCGGGGGAGCAGTTCTTC; cdr3_aa: CASSMPGLAGGPGEQFF
clone_size: many; j_call: TRBJ2-7; d_call: TRBD1; v_call: TRBV5-1; cdr3_nt: TGCGCCAGCAGCTTGGGATCGACAGGGGCGTCCGAGCAGTACTTC; cdr3_aa: CASSLGSTGASEQYF
clone_size: .; j_call: TRBJ1-5; d_call: .; v_call: TRBV4-1; cdr3_nt: TGCGCCAGCAGCCAAGATAGGACGGTTGGGCAGCCCCAGCATTTT; cdr3_aa: CASSQDRTVGQPQHF
clone_size: many; j_call: TRBJ2-1; d_call: TRBD1; v_call: TRBV4-1; cdr3_nt: TGCGCCAGCAGGCAGGGGGACAATGAGCAGTTCTTC; cdr3_aa: CASRQGDNEQFF
clone_size: few; j_call: TRBJ1-2; d_call: .; v_call: TRBV29-1; cdr3_nt: TGCAGCGTTGGCATCAAGGGCTATGGCTACACCTTC; cdr3_aa: CSVGIKGYGYTF
clone_size: many; j_call: TRBJ2-5; d_call: .; v_call: TRBV18; cdr3_nt: TGTGCCAGCTCACCATCCATAGGACACTTCCAAGAGACCCAGTACTTC; cdr3_aa: CASSPSIGHFQETQYF
clone_size: many; j_call: TRBJ1-1; d_call: .; v_call: TRBV27; cdr3_nt: TGTGCCAGCAGTTTTACCCCTTCAGGGAACACTGAAGCTTTCTTT; cdr3_aa: CASSFTPSGNTEAFF
clone_size: many; j_call: TRBJ2-1; d_call: .; v_call: TRBV29-1; cdr3_nt: TGCAGCGTTCTGAACAATGAGCAGTTCTTC; cdr3_aa: CSVLNNEQFF
clone_size: many; j_call: TRBJ2-3; d_call: .; v_call: TRBV28; cdr3_nt: TGTGCCAGCAGTTCCCGACCGGGTTCTCGACGGGTCCCCGCAGATACGCAGTATTTT; cdr3_aa: CASSSRPGSRRVPADTQYF
clone_size: many; j_call: TRBJ2-1; d_call: TRBD2; v_call: TRBV12-3/TRBV12-4; cdr3_nt: TGTGCCAGCACCAAACCTAGCGGCTCCTACAATGAGCAGTTCTTC; cdr3_aa: CASTKPSGSYNEQFF
clone_size: .; j_call: TRBJ2-6; d_call: .; v_call: TRBV2; cdr3_nt: TGTGCCAGCAGGGGGATTGGGAACCCCTCTGGGGCCAACGTCCTGACTTTC; cdr3_aa: CASRGIGNPSGANVLTF
clone_size: few; j_call: TRBJ1-5; d_call: TRBD1; v_call: TRBV7-8; cdr3_nt: TGTGCCAGCAGCTTAGGGTACCGGGACAGGGATCAGCCCCAGCATTTT; cdr3_aa: CASSLGYRDRDQPQHF
clone_size: few; j_call: TRBJ1-5; d_call: .; v_call: TRBV27; cdr3_nt: TGTGCCAGCCCTGACAGTAGCAATCAGCCCCAGCATTTT; cdr3_aa: CASPDSSNQPQHF
clone_size: many; j_call: TRBJ2-7; d_call: TRBD2; v_call: TRBV15; cdr3_nt: TGTGCCACCAGCAGAGGTAGCGGGGAAGGGGGAGAGCAGTACTTC; cdr3_aa: CATSRGSGEGGEQYF
clone_size: many; j_call: TRBJ2-7; d_call: .; v_call: TRBV27; cdr3_nt: TGTGCCAGCAGTTTTCAGCGGGCGTCCTACGAGCAGTACTTC; cdr3_aa: CASSFQRASYEQYF
clone_size: many; j_call: TRBJ1-4; d_call: .; v_call: TRBV7-9; cdr3_nt: TGTGCCAGCAGCTTCTCTGTCGGGGGCGTAGGCGGTGAAAAACTGTTTTTT; cdr3_aa: CASSFSVGGVGGEKLFF
clone_size: many; j_call: TRBJ1-1; d_call: .; v_call: TRBV27; cdr3_nt: TGTGCCAGCAGTTTATCAGTACGGGGGTGGACTGAAGCTTTCTTT; cdr3_aa: CASSLSVRGWTEAFF
clone_size: many; j_call: TRBJ2-7; d_call: .; v_call: TRBV28; cdr3_nt: TGTGCCAGCAGTGAGCCCCTCGAGCAGTACTTC; cdr3_aa: CASSEPLEQYF
clone_size: many; j_call: TRBJ2-1; d_call: TRBD2; v_call: TRBV6-5; cdr3_nt: TGTGCCAGCGGCTCTCCAAGCGGGGCCTCCTACAATGAGCAGTTCTTC; cdr3_aa: CASGSPSGASYNEQFF
clone_size: .; j_call: TRBJ1-2; d_call: TRBD1; v_call: TRBV3-1; cdr3_nt: TGTGCCAGCAGCCCGGTGGGACAGACAGGGGGCGCCTGGGGCTACACCTTC; cdr3_aa: CASSPVGQTGGAWGYTF
clone_size: many; j_call: TRBJ2-5; d_call: .; v_call: TRBV2; cdr3_nt: TGTGCCAGCAGTGAAGGTTTCAAGGGGCCGCGCGGGGAGACCCAGTACTTC; cdr3_aa: CASSEGFKGPRGETQYF
clone_size: .; j_call: TRBJ1-5; d_call: .; v_call: TRBV6-1; cdr3_nt: TGTGCCGCCTCGCGATTGGGCCCAGTTAACAACGATCAGCCCCAGCATTTT; cdr3_aa: CAASRLGPVNNDQPQHF
clone_size: few; j_call: TRBJ2-7; d_call: TRBD2; v_call: TRBV18; cdr3_nt: TGTGCCAGCTCACCACCGGCGGGAGGGCCCTACGAGCAGTACTTC; cdr3_aa: CASSPPAGGPYEQYF
clone_size: few; j_call: TRBJ1-1; d_call: .; v_call: TRBV25-1; cdr3_nt: TGTGCCAGCAGTGATTTAAGGCGGACTGAAGCTTTCTTT; cdr3_aa: CASSDLRRTEAFF
clone_size: many; j_call: TRBJ2-5; d_call: TRBD2; v_call: TRBV12-3/TRBV12-4; cdr3_nt: TGTGCCAGCAGTCCACCGACGGGACTAGCGGGAGAGACCCAGTACTTC; cdr3_aa: CASSPPTGLAGETQYF